The 27 T cell receptor beta chains given below trace back to one sample, sequenced in a study of blood T cells in healthy people across ages. A second PCR, run for roughly 7 to 11 cycles, used a sample-barcoded 5' primer plus a J-beta primer mix. MiXCR, applied by TCRdb to the 5' RACE reads, yields one record per CDR3 protein. The table shows 1,300,000 or so distinct CDR3 sequences, with approximately 59% occurring only once. Specimen: blood. These receptors were taken from a man aged 18 to 29 in good health.

The J gene is TRBJ1-1, the V gene TRBV20-1; D ambiguous. From germline, CDR1 is DFQATT and CDR2 SNEGSKA (reference sequence). CDR3 size: 12 residues. Trimming took 3 bases from V and 5 from J, leaving 10 bases between them. DNA for the CDR3: TGCAGTGCTAGGGTGAGGGAAACTGAAGCTTTCTTT. Translating it yields CSARVRETEAFF.

The rearrangement uses TRBV20-1 and TRBJ2-4; the D gene is possibly TRBD1 (6 bases). This CDR3 is 14 amino acids long. Trimming stripped 0 bases from V and 7 bases from J, with 13 bases between. The germline gives CDR1 DFQATT, CDR2 SNEGSKA (reference sequence). The CDR3 DNA is TGCAGTGCTAGAGACTCACAGGGTCGGAACATTCAGTACTTC. Translating gives CSARDSQGRNIQYF.

The V gene is TRBV20-1, the J gene TRBJ2-4; D perhaps matches TRBD1 (7 bases). CDR3 length equals 17 residues. Looked up from germline, CDR1 is DFQATT and CDR2 is SNEGSKA (reference sequence). Trimming stripped 2 bases from V and 0 bases from J, with 17 bases between. CDR3 in amino acids: CSARLAGQILAKNIQYF. The CDR3 bases are TGCAGTGCTAGACTCGCGGGACAGATTCTAGCCAAAAACATTCAGTACTTC.

The sample holds one count of this clonotype. CDR3 sequence: CSARYGRETQYF. The CDR3 nucleotides read TGCAGTGCTAGATACGGAAGGGAGACCCAGTACTTC. The chain links TRBV20-1 to TRBJ2-5, with D hard to call. V gave up 2 bases and J gave up 5 bases, with 9 bases separating them. This CDR3 comprises 12 residues. CDR1 and CDR2 (germline): DFQATT, SNEGSKA (reference sequence).

The chain carries TRBV11-2 and TRBJ2-5; D may match TRBD1 or TRBD2 (7 bases each). Per the germline V gene, CDR1 is SGHAT and CDR2 is FQNNGV. This CDR3 is built from 15 residues. Here the CDR3 reads CASGPGTVLSETQYF. In DNA form, the CDR3 reads TGTGCTAGCGGGCCGGGGACAGTACTTTCGGAGACCCAGTACTTC.

This clonotype was seen more than once but under ten times. The chain joins TRBV25-1 to TRBJ1-5, with 9 bases fitting TRBD1. The CDR3 consists of 20 residues. V lost 5 bases to trimming and J lost 0 bases; unmatched junction nucleotides: 17. The germline V gene has CDR1 MGHDK and CDR2 SYGVNS. The CDR3 spells CASSPRSGSGTGSSNQPQHF. CDR3 coding DNA: TGTGCCAGCAGTCCCCGATCAGGATCCGGGACAGGGAGTAGCAATCAGCCCCAGCATTTT.

The chain is built from TRBV10-3 and TRBJ2-1, with 12 bases fitting TRBD2. Germline lookup yields CDR1 ENHRY and CDR2 SYGVKD. The CDR3 extends over 17 amino acids. With 0 bases clipped from V and 7 bases from J, the junction kept 7 bases outside the gene matches. CDR3 sequence reads: CAISESGASGGANEQFF. Here the CDR3 DNA reads TGTGCCATCAGTGAGTCGGGTGCTAGCGGGGGGGCGAATGAGCAGTTCTTC.

This clonotype was seen a handful of times. V gene TRBV19 combines with J gene TRBJ2-7; D remains ambiguous. V lost 6 bases to trimming and J lost 0 bases, with 6 bases between them. CDR1 and CDR2 (germline): LNHDA, SQIVND (reference sequence). The CDR3 has 12 residues. The CDR3 loop reads CASRASSYEQYF. The CDR3 DNA is TGTGCCAGTAGGGCAAGCTCCTACGAGCAGTACTTC.

The chain uses TRBV7-6 and TRBJ2-5, with 13 nucleotides matching TRBD2. V lost 5 bases and J lost 5; bases outside the gene matches: 5. Germline V gives CDR1 SGHVS, CDR2 FNYEAQ. The CDR3 has 15 residues. This CDR3 reads CASSRTSGGAETQYF. CDR3 coding DNA: TGTGCCAGCAGCCGTACTAGCGGGGGGGCGGAGACCCAGTACTTC.

V gene TRBV6-2 or TRBV6-3 combines with J gene TRBJ2-1, with unresolved D. The CDR3 runs to 13 residues. V was shortened by 2 bases and J by 10 bases, with 12 bases between the two germline ends. The germline V gene encodes CDR1 MNHEY and CDR2 SVGEGT. The CDR3: CASSYADVQEQFF. CDR3 in DNA: TGTGCCAGCAGTTACGCGGACGTCCAGGAGCAGTTCTTC.

This chain links TRBV27 with TRBJ2-3, with TRBD2 matching 10 bases. This CDR3 contains 17 residues. V shed 3 bases and J 2 bases; nucleotides not matched to a gene: 8. Looked up from germline, CDR1 is MNHEY and CDR2 is SMNVEV (reference sequence). CDR3 region: CASSFWGAGGFTDTQYF. The CDR3, as DNA: TGTGCCAGCAGTTTTTGGGGAGCGGGGGGGTTCACAGATACGCAGTATTTT.

Note on this clonotype: Because the CDR3 is missing its conserved closing phenylalanine or tryptophan, this is likely a read error. The DNA is left out, because the CDR3 cannot be placed on it with certainty; the CDR3 is given as TCRdb lists it. The J gene is TRBJ2-1, the V gene TRBV7-9; TRBD2, the table's D call, was not compared with the DNA. 13 amino acids form the CDR3, both terminal residues included. CDR1 is SEHNR and CDR2 is FQNEAQ in the germline V gene (reference sequence). Here the CDR3 reads CASRPGGKDEQFI.

The gene calls are TRBV10-1 and TRBJ2-3; TRBD1 aligns across 9 bases. Germline CDR1 reads WNHNN; CDR2 reads SYGVQD (reference sequence). This CDR3 is built from 15 residues. V gave up 6 bases and J gave up 2 bases; unmatched junction bases: 6. CDR3 nucleotide sequence: TGCGCCAGCAGCACCGGGACAGGGTTCACAGATACGCAGTATTTT. It codes for CASSTGTGFTDTQYF.

The chain uses TRBV3-1 and TRBJ2-1; D is uncertain. The CDR3 totals 12 residues. Germline CDR1 is LGHDT and CDR2 is YNNKEL (reference sequence). The germline V and J ends were trimmed by 2 bases and 10 bases, with 9 bases remaining between them. The CDR3 spells CASSQYHGEQFF. Here the CDR3 DNA reads TGTGCCAGCAGCCAATACCACGGGGAGCAGTTCTTC.

The genes are TRBV27 and TRBJ1-1, with D uncertain. This CDR3 has 17 amino acids. The V and J ends lost 5 bases and 1 base respectively, with 20 bases between them. CDR1 MNHEY and CDR2 SMNVEV come from the germline V gene (reference sequence). DNA for the CDR3: TGTGCCAGCAGTCCAACGTTTAGTGATATGGAGAACACTGAAGCTTTCTTT. Amino acid sequence: CASSPTFSDMENTEAFF.

Concerning this clonotype itself: Given a much more abundant clone one base away, this may be a read error. The rearrangement links TRBV7-2 to TRBJ1-2; D is possibly TRBD1 (6 bases). This CDR3 has 13 residues. V was clipped by 4 bases and J by 4 bases, with 10 bases between them. The germline V gene encodes CDR1 SGHTA and CDR2 FQGNSA. The CDR3 DNA reads as TGTGCCAGCAGCTCGGAACAGGGCTATGGCTACACCTTC. Translated, it gives CASSSEQGYGYTF.

CDR3 coding DNA: TGTGCCAGCAGCCCCGGACAGGTCGGTGGCTACACCTTC. Translated: CASSPGQVGGYTF. The chain is built from TRBV6-6 and TRBJ1-2; 7 positions match TRBD1. Trimming took 6 bases from V and 7 from J; bases not matched to a gene: 8. Looked up from germline, CDR1 is MNHNY and CDR2 is SVGAGI (reference sequence). The CDR3 runs 13 residues.

The V gene is TRBV3-1, the J gene TRBJ2-3; TRBD1 is a possible D gene (6 bases). Trimming cost V 1 base and J 3 bases, with 8 bases left between them. This CDR3 has 14 amino acids. Germline loops: CDR1 LGHDT, CDR2 YNNKEL (reference sequence). CDR3 residues: CASSQAGVTDTQYF. CDR3 coding DNA: TGTGCCAGCAGCCAAGCAGGGGTGACAGATACGCAGTATTTT.

The genes are TRBV27 and TRBJ2-1; 10 bases map to TRBD2. Germline V gives CDR1 MNHEY, CDR2 SMNVEV (reference sequence). This CDR3 is 12 amino acids long. Trimming took 7 bases from V and 10 from J; bases not matched to a gene: 4. The CDR3 DNA is TGTGCCAGCAAAGGAGCGGGAGGGGAGCAGTTCTTC. This codes for CASKGAGGEQFF.

In its sample, this clonotype was seen a few times. The chain is built from TRBV29-1 and TRBJ2-3; the D gene could be TRBD1 or TRBD2 (5 bases each). CDR1 SQVTM and CDR2 ANQGSEA come from the germline V gene. V gave up 2 bases and J gave up 1 base, with 19 bases separating them. CDR3 length equals 17 residues. CDR3 amino acids: CSVESALDKAGTDTQYF. The CDR3 coding sequence is TGCAGCGTTGAATCCGCACTGGACAAAGCGGGCACAGATACGCAGTATTTT.

The chain uses TRBV4-1 and TRBJ2-3; 13 nucleotides align to TRBD2. This CDR3 comprises 18 residues. CDR1 MGHRA and CDR2 YSYEKL come from the germline V gene. With 3 bases clipped from V and 2 bases from J, the junction kept 8 bases outside the gene matches. In DNA form, the CDR3 reads TGCGCCAGCAGCCAGGGTGGGACTAGCGGGATGAACACAGATACGCAGTATTTT. Translated: CASSQGGTSGMNTDTQYF.

The chain is built from TRBV6-5 and TRBJ2-7, with TRBD2 as a possible D gene (5 bases). The DNA matches TRBJ2-5 better at its end, which makes the J call doubtful. Germline values: CDR1 MNHEY, CDR2 SVGAGI. The CDR3 length is 14 residues. The CDR3 protein is CASRALTIFETQYF. DNA for the CDR3: TGTGCCAGCAGGGCTTTGACTATTTTCGAGACCCAGTACTTC.

A remark on this clonotype: Relative to the germline gene, one junction end is altered; a read error may explain this. The rearrangement joins TRBV6-5 to TRBJ1-1; no reliable D call. The CDR3 is made up of 17 amino acids. Germline-derived CDR1 and CDR2 are MNHEY and SVGAGI. CDR3 sequence reads: CASSYSARRRENSEAFF. The CDR3 bases are TGTGCCAGCAGTTACTCAGCGAGGCGTCGTGAGAACAGTGAAGCTTTCTTT.

The V call is TRBV5-6, the J call TRBJ2-7, with 13 bases identical to TRBD2. Germline CDR1 and CDR2: SGHDT and YYEEEE. V lost 5 bases and J lost 3; bases outside the gene matches: 8. The CDR3 is made up of 16 amino acids. The CDR3 nucleotides read TGTGCCAGCAGATCCGGACTAGCGGGGGTCTTCTACGAGCAGTACTTC. Translated: CASRSGLAGVFYEQYF.

This clonotype was seen just once. CDR3 bases: TGTGCCAGCAGTTTCAAGACTAGCGGGAGGGGCACCGGGGAGCTGTTTTTT. It translates to CASSFKTSGRGTGELFF. The V and J genes are TRBV28 and TRBJ2-2; 14 positions match TRBD2. The CDR3 totals 17 residues. V trimming: 3 bases; J trimming: 4 bases; junction bases outside the gene matches: 4. CDR1 is MDHEN and CDR2 is SYDVKM in the germline V gene.

This clonotype was seen only once. The chain joins TRBV4-1 to TRBJ1-5; D gene uncertain. CDR3 length: 15 amino acids. V gave up 0 bases and J gave up 5 bases, with 11 bases separating them. Germline V gene sequence: CDR1 MGHRA, CDR2 YSYEKL. CDR3 DNA sequence: TGCGCCAGCAGCCAAGAGGTGGTATGGGATCAGCCCCAGCATTTT. Translating it yields CASSQEVVWDQPQHF.

The chain is built from TRBV4-1 and TRBJ1-6; 7 nucleotides match TRBD1. In germline, CDR1 is MGHRA, CDR2 YSYEKL. This CDR3 comprises 16 residues. V dropped 2 bases and J dropped 7; count of bases not matched to a gene: 8. In DNA form, the CDR3 reads TGCGCCAGCAGCCAACCGACAGGGTTAAGGAATTCACCCCTCCACTTT. Translating it yields CASSQPTGLRNSPLHF.